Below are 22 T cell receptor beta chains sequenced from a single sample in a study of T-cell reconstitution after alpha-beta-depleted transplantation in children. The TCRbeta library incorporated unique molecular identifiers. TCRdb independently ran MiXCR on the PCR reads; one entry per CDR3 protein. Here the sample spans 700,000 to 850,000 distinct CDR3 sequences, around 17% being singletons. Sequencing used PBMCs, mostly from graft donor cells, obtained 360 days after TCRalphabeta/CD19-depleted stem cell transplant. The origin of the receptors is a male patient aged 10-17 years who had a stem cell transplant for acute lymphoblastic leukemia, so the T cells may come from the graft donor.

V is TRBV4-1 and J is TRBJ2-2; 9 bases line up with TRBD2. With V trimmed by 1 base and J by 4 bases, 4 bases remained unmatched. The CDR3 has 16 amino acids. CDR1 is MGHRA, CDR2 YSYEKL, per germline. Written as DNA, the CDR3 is TGCGCCAGCAGCCAAGGGCTAGCGGGAACCACCGGGGAGCTGTTTTTT. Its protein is CASSQGLAGTTGELFF.

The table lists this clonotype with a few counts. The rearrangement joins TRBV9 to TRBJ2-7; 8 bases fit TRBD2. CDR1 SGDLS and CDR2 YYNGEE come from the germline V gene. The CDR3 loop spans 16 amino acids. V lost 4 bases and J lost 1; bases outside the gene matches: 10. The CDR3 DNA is TGTGCCAGCAGCACACAAGCGGGAGCAGGGTCCTACGAGCAGTACTTC. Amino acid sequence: CASSTQAGAGSYEQYF.

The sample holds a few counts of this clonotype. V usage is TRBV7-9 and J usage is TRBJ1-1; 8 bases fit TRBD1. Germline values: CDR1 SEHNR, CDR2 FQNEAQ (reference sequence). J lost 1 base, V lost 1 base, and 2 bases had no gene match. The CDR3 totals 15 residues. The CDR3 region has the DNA TGTGCCAGCAGCTTAGTAGACAGGGGGAACACTGAAGCTTTCTTT. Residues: CASSLVDRGNTEAFF.

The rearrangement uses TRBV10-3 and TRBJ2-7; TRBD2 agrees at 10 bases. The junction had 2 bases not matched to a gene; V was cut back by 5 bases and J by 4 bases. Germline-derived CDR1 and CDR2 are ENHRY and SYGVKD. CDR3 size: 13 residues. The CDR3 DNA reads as TGTGCCATCAGTCTAGCGGGAGTGTACGAGCAGTACTTC. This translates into CAISLAGVYEQYF.

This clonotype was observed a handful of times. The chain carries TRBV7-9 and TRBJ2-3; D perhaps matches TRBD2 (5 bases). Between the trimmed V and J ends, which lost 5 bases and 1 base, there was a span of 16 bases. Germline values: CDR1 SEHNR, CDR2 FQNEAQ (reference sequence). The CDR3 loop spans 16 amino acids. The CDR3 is CASSPVTVRGTDTQYF. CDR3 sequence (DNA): TGTGCCAGCAGCCCAGTGACGGTGCGGGGCACAGATACGCAGTATTTT. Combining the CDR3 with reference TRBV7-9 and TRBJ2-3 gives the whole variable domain DTGVSQNPRHKITKRGQNVTFRCDPISEHNRLYWYRQTLGQGPEFLTYFQNEAQLEKSRLLSDRFSAERPKGSFSTLEIQRTEQGDSAMYLCASSPVTVRGTDTQYFGPGTRLTVL.

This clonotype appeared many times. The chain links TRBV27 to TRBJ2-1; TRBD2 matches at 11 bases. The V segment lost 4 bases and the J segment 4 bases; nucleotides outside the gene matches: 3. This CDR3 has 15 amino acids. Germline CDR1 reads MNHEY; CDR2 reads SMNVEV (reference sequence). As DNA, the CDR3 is TGTGCCAGCAGTTGGGGGACTAGCGGATACAATGAGCAGTTCTTC. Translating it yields CASSWGTSGYNEQFF.

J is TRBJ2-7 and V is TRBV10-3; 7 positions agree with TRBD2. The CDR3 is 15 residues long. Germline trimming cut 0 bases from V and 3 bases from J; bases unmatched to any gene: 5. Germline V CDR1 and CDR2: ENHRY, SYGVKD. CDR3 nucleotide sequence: TGTGCCATCAGTGAGTCGCCGGGAGGATACTACGAGCAGTACTTC. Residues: CAISESPGGYYEQYF.

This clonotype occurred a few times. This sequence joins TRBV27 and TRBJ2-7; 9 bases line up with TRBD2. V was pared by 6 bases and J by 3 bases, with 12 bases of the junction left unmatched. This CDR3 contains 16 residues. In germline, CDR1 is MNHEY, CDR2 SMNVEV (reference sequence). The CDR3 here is CASSRLAERASYEQYF. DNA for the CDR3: TGTGCCAGCAGCAGACTAGCGGAAAGGGCCAGCTACGAGCAGTACTTC.

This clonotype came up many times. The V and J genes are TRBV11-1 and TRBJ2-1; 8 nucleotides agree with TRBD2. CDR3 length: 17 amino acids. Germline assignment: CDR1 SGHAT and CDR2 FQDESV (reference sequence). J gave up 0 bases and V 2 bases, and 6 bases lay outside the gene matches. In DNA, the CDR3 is TGTGCCAGCAGCTTAAGAATCGGGAGGGGCTCCTACAATGAGCAGTTCTTC. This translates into CASSLRIGRGSYNEQFF.

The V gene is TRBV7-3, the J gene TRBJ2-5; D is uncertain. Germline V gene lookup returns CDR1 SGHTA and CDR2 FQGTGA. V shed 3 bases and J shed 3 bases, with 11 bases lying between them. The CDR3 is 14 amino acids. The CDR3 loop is CASSLTGQKETQYF. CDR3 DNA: TGTGCCAGCAGCTTGACCGGGCAAAAAGAGACCCAGTACTTC.

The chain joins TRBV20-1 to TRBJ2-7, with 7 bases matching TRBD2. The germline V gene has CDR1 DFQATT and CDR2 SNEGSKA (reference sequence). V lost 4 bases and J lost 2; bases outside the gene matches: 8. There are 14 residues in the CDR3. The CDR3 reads CSANWLAVPYEQYF. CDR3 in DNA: TGCAGTGCTAATTGGCTAGCGGTCCCCTACGAGCAGTACTTC.

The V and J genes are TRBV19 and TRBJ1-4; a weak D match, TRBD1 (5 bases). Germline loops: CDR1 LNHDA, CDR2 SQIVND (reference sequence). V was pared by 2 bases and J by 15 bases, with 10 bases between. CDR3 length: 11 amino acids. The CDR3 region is CASSIRGALFF. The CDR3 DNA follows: TGTGCCAGTAGTATAAGGGGAGCATTGTTTTTT.

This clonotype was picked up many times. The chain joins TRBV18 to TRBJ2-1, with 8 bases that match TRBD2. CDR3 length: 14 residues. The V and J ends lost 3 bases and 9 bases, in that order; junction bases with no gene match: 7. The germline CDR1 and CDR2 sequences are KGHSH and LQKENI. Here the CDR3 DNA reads TGTGCCAGCTCACCCCCGGGAGGGCGGGTTGAGCAGTTCTTC. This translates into CASSPPGGRVEQFF.

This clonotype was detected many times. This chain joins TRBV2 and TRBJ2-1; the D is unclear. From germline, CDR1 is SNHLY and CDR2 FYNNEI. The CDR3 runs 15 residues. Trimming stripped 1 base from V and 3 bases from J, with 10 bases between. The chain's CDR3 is CASSEGPLGYNEQFF. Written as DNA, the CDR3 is TGTGCCAGCAGTGAAGGGCCCCTAGGCTACAATGAGCAGTTCTTC.

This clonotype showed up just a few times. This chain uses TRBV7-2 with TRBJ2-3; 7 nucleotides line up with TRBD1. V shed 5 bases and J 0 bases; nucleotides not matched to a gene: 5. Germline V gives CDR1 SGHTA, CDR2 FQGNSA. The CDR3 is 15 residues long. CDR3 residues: CASSPDRKSTDTQYF. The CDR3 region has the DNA TGTGCCAGCAGCCCGGACAGGAAAAGCACAGATACGCAGTATTTT.

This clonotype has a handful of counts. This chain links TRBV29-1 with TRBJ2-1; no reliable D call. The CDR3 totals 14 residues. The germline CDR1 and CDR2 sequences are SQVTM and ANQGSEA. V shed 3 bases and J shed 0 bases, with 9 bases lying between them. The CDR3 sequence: CSVDPRSSYNEQFF. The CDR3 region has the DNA TGCAGCGTTGACCCCAGGAGCTCCTACAATGAGCAGTTCTTC.

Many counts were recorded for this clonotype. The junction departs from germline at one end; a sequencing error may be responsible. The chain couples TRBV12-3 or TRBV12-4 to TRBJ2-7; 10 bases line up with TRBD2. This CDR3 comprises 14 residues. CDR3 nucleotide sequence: TGTGCCAGCAGTCTAGCGGGAGTGCCCGACGAGCAGTACTTC. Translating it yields CASSLAGVPDEQYF.

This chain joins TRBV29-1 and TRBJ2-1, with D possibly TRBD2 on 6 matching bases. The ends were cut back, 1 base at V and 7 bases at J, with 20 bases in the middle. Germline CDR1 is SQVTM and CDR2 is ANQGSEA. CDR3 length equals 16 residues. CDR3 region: CSVEGVMDWTKNEQFF. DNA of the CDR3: TGCAGCGTTGAAGGGGTGATGGATTGGACTAAAAATGAGCAGTTCTTC.

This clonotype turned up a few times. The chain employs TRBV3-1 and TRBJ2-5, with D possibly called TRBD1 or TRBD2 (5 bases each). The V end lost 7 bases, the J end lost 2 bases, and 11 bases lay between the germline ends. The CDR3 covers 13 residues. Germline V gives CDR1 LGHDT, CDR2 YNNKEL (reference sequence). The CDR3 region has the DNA TGTGCCAGCAACCCGGGACCACAAGAGACCCAGTACTTC. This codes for CASNPGPQETQYF.

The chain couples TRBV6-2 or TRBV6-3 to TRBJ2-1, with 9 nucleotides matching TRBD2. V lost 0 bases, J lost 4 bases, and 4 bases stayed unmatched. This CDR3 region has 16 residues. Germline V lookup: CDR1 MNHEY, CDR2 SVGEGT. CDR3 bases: TGTGCCAGCAGTTACTCAGGCGGGAGGGCTTACAATGAGCAGTTCTTC. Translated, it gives CASSYSGGRAYNEQFF.

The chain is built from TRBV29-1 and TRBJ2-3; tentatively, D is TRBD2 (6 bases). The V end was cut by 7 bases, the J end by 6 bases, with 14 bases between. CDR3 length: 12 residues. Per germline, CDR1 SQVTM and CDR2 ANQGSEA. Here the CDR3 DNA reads TGCAGCGGCGGGGACCCGGGGGATACGCAGTATTTT. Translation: CSGGDPGDTQYF.

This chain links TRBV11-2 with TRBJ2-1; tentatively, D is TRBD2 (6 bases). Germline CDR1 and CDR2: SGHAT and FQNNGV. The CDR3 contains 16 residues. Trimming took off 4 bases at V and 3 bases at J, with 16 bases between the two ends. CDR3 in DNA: TGTGCCAGCAGCTCCTATAGCGGACCGGACTACAATGAGCAGTTCTTC. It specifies CASSSYSGPDYNEQFF.